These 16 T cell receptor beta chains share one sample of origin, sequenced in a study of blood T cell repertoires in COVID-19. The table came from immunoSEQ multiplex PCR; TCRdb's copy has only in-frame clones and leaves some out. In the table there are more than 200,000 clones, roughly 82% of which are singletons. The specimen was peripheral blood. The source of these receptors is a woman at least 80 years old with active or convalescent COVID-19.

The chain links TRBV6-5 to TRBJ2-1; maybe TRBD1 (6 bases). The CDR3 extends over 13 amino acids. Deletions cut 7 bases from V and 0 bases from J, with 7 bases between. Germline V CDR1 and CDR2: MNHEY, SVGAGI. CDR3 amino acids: CASKGGSYNEQFF. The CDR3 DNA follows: TGTGCCAGCAAAGGGGGCTCCTACAATGAGCAGTTCTTC.

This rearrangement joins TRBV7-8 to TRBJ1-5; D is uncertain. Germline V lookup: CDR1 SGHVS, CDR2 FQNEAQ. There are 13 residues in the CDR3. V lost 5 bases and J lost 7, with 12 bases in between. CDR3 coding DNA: TGTGCCAGCAGCCCGACTATACCGCAGCCCCAGCATTTT. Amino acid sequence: CASSPTIPQPQHF.

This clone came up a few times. CDR3 coding DNA: TGTGCCGGGGACAGGGGCGAAGCTTTCTTT. It translates to CAGDRGEAFF. This chain connects TRBV2 to TRBJ1-1; 10 bases are shared with TRBD1. Germline trimming cut 11 bases from V and 8 bases from J; bases unmatched to any gene: 2. The CDR3 is 10 amino acids. The germline CDR1 and CDR2 sequences are SNHLY and FYNNEI.

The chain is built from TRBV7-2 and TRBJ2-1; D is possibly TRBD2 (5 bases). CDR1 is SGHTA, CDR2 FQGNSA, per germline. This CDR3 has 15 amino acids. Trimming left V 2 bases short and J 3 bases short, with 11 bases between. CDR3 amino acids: CASSLRGSNYNEQFF. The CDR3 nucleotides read TGTGCCAGCAGCTTACGGGGTAGTAACTACAATGAGCAGTTCTTC.

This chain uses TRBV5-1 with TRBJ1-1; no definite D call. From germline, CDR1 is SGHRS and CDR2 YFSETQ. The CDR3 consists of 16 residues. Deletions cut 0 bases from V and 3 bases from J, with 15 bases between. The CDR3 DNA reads TGCGCCAGCAGCTTGGTGGGAGCGGGTGGGGACACTGAAGCTTTCTTT. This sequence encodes CASSLVGAGGDTEAFF.

Written as DNA, the CDR3 is TGTGCCAGTAGTTTGCGGGGGACCCCTAGCACAGATACGCAGTATTTT. Residues: CASSLRGTPSTDTQYF. V gene TRBV19 combines with J gene TRBJ2-3, with TRBD2 matching over 7 bases. CDR3 size: 16 residues. Germline CDR1 is LNHDA and CDR2 is SQIVND (reference sequence). After removal of 5 bases from V and 0 bases from J, the junction contained 8 bases not matched to a gene.

CDR3 sequence: CAWSVQGLRYEKLFF. The CDR3 region has the DNA TGTGCCTGGAGCGTACAGGGTCTTAGATATGAAAAACTGTTTTTT. J is TRBJ1-4 and V is TRBV30; D is possibly TRBD1 (6 bases). Trimming pared 3 bases from V and 6 bases from J, leaving 17 bases between. Germline CDR1 reads GTSNPN; CDR2 reads SVGIG (reference sequence). The CDR3 extends over 15 amino acids.

Here the CDR3 reads CASSLVSGAGANVLTF. Here the CDR3 DNA reads TGCGCCAGCAGCTTGGTGTCAGGGGCTGGGGCCAACGTCCTGACTTTC. This chain links TRBV5-1 with TRBJ2-6, with D tentatively TRBD1 (6 bases). The germline V and J ends were trimmed by 0 bases and 2 bases, with 9 bases remaining between them. The length of the CDR3 is 16 residues. Germline CDR1 reads SGHRS; CDR2 reads YFSETQ.

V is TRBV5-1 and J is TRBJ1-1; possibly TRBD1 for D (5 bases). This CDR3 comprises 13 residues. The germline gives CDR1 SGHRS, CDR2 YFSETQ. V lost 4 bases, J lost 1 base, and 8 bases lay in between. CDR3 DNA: TGCGCCAGCAGCAAGGACACGAACACTGAAGCTTTCTTT. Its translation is CASSKDTNTEAFF.

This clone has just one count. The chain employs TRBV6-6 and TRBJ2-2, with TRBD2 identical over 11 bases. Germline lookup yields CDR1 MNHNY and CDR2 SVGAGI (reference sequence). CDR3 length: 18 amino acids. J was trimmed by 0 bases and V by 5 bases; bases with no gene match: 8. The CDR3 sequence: CASSRRIAGGTNTGELFF. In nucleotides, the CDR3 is TGTGCCAGCAGTCGACGTATAGCGGGAGGGACGAACACCGGGGAGCTGTTTTTT.

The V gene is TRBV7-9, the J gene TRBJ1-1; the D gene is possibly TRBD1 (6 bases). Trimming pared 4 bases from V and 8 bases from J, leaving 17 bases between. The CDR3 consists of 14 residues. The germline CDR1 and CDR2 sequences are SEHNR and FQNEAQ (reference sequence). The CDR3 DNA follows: TGTGCCAGCAGCTCAAAGGACAGCAGCCGGGAAGCTTTCTTT. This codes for CASSSKDSSREAFF.

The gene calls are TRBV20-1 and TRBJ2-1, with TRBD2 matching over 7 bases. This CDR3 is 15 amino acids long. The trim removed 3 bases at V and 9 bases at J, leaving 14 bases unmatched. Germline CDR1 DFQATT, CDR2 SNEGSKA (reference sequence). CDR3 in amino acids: CSASTEGGRAFEQFF. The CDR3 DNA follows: TGCAGTGCTAGTACGGAAGGAGGGAGGGCCTTTGAGCAGTTCTTC.

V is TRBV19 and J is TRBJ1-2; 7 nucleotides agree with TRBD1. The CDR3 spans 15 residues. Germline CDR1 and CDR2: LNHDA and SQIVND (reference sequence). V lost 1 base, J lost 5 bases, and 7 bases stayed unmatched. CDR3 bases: TGTGCCAGTAGTATAGGTGGGGGACAGCGGTATGGCTACACCTTC. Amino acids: CASSIGGGQRYGYTF.

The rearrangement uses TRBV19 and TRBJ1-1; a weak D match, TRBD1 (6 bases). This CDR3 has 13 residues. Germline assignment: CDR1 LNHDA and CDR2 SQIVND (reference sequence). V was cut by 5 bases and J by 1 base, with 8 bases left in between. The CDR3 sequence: CASSVGQNTEAFF. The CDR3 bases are TGTGCCAGTAGTGTGGGACAGAACACTGAAGCTTTCTTT.

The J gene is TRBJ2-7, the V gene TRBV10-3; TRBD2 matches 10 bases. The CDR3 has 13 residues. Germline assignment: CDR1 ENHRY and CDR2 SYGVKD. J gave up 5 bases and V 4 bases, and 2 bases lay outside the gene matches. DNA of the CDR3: TGTGCCATCAGTGCCCTAGCGGGAGACGAGCAGTACTTC. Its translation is CAISALAGDEQYF.

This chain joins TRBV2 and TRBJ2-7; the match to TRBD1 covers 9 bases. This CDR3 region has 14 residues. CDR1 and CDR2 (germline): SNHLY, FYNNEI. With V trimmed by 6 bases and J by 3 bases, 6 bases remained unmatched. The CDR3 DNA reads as TGTGCCAGCAGCCGGGACAGGGTCCGCTACGAGCAGTACTTC. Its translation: CASSRDRVRYEQYF.